These T cell receptor beta chains were read from a single sample in a study of CD8+ T cells in alopecia areata. Sequencing was performed with immunoSEQ multiplex PCR; in TCRdb, only in-frame clones are kept and a portion is missing. The sample has roughly 150,000 clones; 55% are singletons. The source material was CD4+ T cells sorted from blood. All receptors come from a human donor in good health. The CDR3 runs from the conserved cysteine through the conserved F or W. D genes are given only for firm matches. Size is omitted from some rows. Given values are once, few, many or a class for expanded clones.

TRBD2	TRBV7-8	TRBJ2-7	.	CASSSKLAGAREQYF	TGTGCCAGCAGCTCGAAACTAGCGGGAGCACGCGAGCAGTACTTC
.	TRBV27	TRBJ2-3	few	CATRPRSTDTQYF	TGTGCCACTCGGCCAAGGAGCACAGATACGCAGTATTTT
TRBD2	TRBV29-1	TRBJ2-3	.	CSVAASGGLPSTDTQYF	TGCAGCGTTGCCGCTAGCGGGGGCCTCCCTAGCACAGATACGCAGTATTTT
TRBD2	TRBV10-3	TRBJ2-7	few	CATKTSGTSEQYF	TGTGCCACCAAGACTAGCGGGACAAGCGAGCAGTACTTC
.	TRBV25-1	TRBJ1-2	.	CASSDSRRPLYGYTF	TGTGCCAGCAGTGATAGTCGCAGGCCCTTATATGGCTACACCTTC
.	TRBV2	TRBJ2-3	.	CASSYRVIALFSTDTQYF	TGTGCCAGCAGTTATCGAGTGATTGCGCTATTTAGCACAGATACGCAGTATTTT
TRBD1	TRBV2	TRBJ2-7	once	CASSWQGELGGAYF	TGTGCCAGCAGTTGGCAGGGGGAGCTTGGAGGAGCGTACTTC
TRBD1	TRBV2	TRBJ1-2	few	CASRPGQYGYTF	TGTGCCAGCAGGCCGGGACAGTATGGCTACACCTTC
TRBD2	TRBV4-1	TRBJ2-3	.	CASSQAVGLAGDTQYF	TGCGCCAGCAGCCAAGCCGTCGGACTAGCGGGAGATACGCAGTATTTT
.	TRBV29-1	TRBJ2-3	.	CSVSPNRKSDTQYF	TGCAGCGTGAGTCCGAACAGGAAATCGGATACGCAGTATTTT
.	TRBV30	TRBJ2-5	.	CAWNLRVAPQGTQYF	TGTGCCTGGAATCTAAGGGTAGCGCCTCAGGGGACCCAGTACTTC
.	TRBV28	TRBJ1-1	few	CASHRNTEAFF	TGTGCCAGTCACCGAAACACTGAAGCTTTCTTT
.	TRBV7-9	TRBJ2-5	few	CASSLGVLKETQYF	TGTGCCAGCAGCTTAGGGGTTCTGAAAGAGACCCAGTACTTC
.	TRBV5-1	TRBJ2-5	.	CASSSTRSETQYF	TGCGCCAGCAGCTCGACTAGATCCGAGACCCAGTACTTC
.	TRBV29-1	TRBJ1-1	.	CSVERQNTEAFF	TGCAGCGTTGAACGGCAGAACACTGAAGCTTTCTTT
.	TRBV14	TRBJ2-2	few	CASSQEFKPANTGELFF	TGTGCCAGCAGCCAAGAATTTAAACCTGCGAACACCGGGGAGCTGTTTTTT
.	TRBV25-1	TRBJ2-3	.	CASSFTGQTQYF	TGTGCCAGCAGTTTCACCGGGCAGACGCAGTATTTT
TRBD2	TRBV29-1	TRBJ2-5	few	CSAGRASGSETQYF	TGCAGCGCCGGAAGGGCTAGCGGGAGTGAGACCCAGTACTTC
.	TRBV11-3	TRBJ2-1	.	CASSLVGLGNEQFF	TGTGCCAGCAGCTTAGTGGGGTTGGGCAATGAGCAGTTCTTC
TRBD1	TRBV25-1	TRBJ2-3	.	CASSGDRVSDTQYF	TGTGCCAGCAGTGGGGACAGGGTTTCTGATACGCAGTATTTT
TRBD2	TRBV29-1	TRBJ2-7	.	CSAAREGYYEQYF	TGCAGCGCCGCCCGGGAGGGGTATTACGAGCAGTACTTC
TRBD2	TRBV30	TRBJ2-3	.	CAWSVRTSGSTDTQYF	TGTGCCTGGAGTGTAAGGACTAGCGGGAGCACAGATACGCAGTATTTT
.	TRBV5-4	TRBJ2-3	.	CASSLTGRPDTQYF	TGTGCCAGCAGCTTGACAGGGAGACCAGATACGCAGTATTTT
.	TRBV7-2	TRBJ1-4	.	CASSVEEGGKLFF	TGTGCCAGCAGCGTAGAGGAGGGGGGGAAACTGTTTTTT
.	TRBV27	TRBJ2-2	.	CASKITGRNTGELFF	TGTGCCAGCAAGATCACCGGGAGGAACACCGGGGAGCTGTTTTTT
TRBD2	TRBV9	TRBJ2-5	.	CASSDIAGDKTQYF	TGTGCCAGCAGCGACATAGCGGGAGACAAGACCCAGTACTTC
TRBD1	TRBV6-1	TRBJ1-5	.	CASRDPTGNQPQHF	TGTGCCAGCAGGGACCCGACAGGGAATCAGCCCCAGCATTTT
TRBD2	TRBV30	TRBJ2-5	.	CASNPLAGQETQYF	TGTGCTTCCAACCCACTAGCGGGCCAAGAGACCCAGTACTTC
.	TRBV29-1	TRBJ2-6	.	CSVEWVGANVLTF	TGCAGCGTTGAATGGGTCGGGGCCAACGTCCTGACTTTC
.	TRBV6-5	TRBJ2-1	.	CASSYWDGEQFF	TGTGCCAGCAGTTACTGGGACGGTGAGCAGTTCTTC
TRBD2	TRBV29-1	TRBJ2-1	.	CSARTSAYNEQFF	TGCAGCGCTAGGACTAGCGCCTACAATGAGCAGTTCTTC
TRBD1	TRBV18	TRBJ1-5	.	CASSPDRVNQPQHF	TGTGCCAGCTCACCGGACAGGGTTAATCAGCCCCAGCATTTT
.	TRBV29-1	TRBJ1-2	.	CSADDPNYGYTF	TGCAGCGCGGACGATCCGAACTATGGCTACACCTTC